Only a few counts were recorded for the clone carrying this TCR beta chain. This specimen comes from a study of blood T cell repertoires in COVID-19. Study-wide context: There were acute and convalescent COVID-19 samples, and they came from the United States, Italy and Spain. The cDNA or gDNA used as material had been derived from T cells, B-cell-depleted T cells, or PBMCs.

In the original workflow: The assay estimated nucleated cells by amplifying reference gene primers. Profiled with immunoSEQ multiplex PCR; TCRdb holds only in-frame clones, not every one. From that table come the V and J calls and clone size; the DNA was used to work out D and trimming. Of 90,000 to 100,000 clones in the sample, over 70% were seen once. Trimming took 3 bases from V and 6 from J, leaving 12 bases between them. Germline loops: CDR1 MDHEN, CDR2 SYDVKM. The CDR3 loop spans 14 amino acids. V usage is TRBV28 and J usage is TRBJ1-5; D gene uncertain. The specimen was peripheral blood. The sequence came from a man in his 70s with acute or convalescent COVID-19. CDR3 bases: TGTGCCAGCAGTTTTGCGTCCGGGAGTCAGCCCCAGCATTTT. It translates to CASSFASGSQPQHF.